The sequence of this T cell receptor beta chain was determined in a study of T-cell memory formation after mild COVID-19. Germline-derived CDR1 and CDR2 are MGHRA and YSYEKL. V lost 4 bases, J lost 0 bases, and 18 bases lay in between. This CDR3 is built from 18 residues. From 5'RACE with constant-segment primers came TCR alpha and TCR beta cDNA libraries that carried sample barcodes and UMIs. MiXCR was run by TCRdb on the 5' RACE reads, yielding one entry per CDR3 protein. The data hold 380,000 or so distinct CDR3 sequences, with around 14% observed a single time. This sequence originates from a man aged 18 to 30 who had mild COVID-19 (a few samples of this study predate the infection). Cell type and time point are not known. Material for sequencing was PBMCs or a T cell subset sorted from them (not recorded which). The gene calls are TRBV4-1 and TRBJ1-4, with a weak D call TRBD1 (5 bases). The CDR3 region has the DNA TGCGCCAGCAGCCTTCTCCAGCTGGGGCTTGCAACTAATGAAAAACTGTTTTTT. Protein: CASSLLQLGLATNEKLFF.